This T cell receptor beta chain was profiled in a study of blood T cell repertoires in COVID-19. The overall study: The cDNA or gDNA used as material had been derived from T cells, B-cell-depleted T cells, or PBMCs.

The ends were cut back, 4 bases at V and 2 bases at J, with 14 bases in the middle. This CDR3 is 14 amino acids long. The germline V gene encodes CDR1 SQVTM and CDR2 ANQGSEA. Only in-frame clones appear in the TCRdb table, and some are missing; sequencing was by immunoSEQ multiplex PCR. Of fewer than 100,000 clones in the sample, 70% to 90% were seen once. This clone was detected once. J is TRBJ1-1 and V is TRBV29-1; weak D call: TRBD1 (5 bases). This receptor was taken from a man aged 45 to 65 with COVID-19, enrolled during active disease. Sequencing was performed on peripheral blood. The CDR3 DNA reads TGCAGCGTTGGTAGGGAAGGGGAAAACACTGAAGCTTTCTTT. Translating it yields CSVGREGENTEAFF.